The 7 T cell receptor beta chains below were found in one sample sequenced in a study of CD8 T cells in acute hepatitis C reinfection. Time point noted: naive CD8 control sorted from an acute-time-point sample. TCRdb's copy holds only in-frame clones and misses some; the assay was immunoSEQ multiplex PCR. In the table there are over 30,000 clones, 70% to 90% of which are singletons. Input material: naive CD8+ T cells from PBMCs. The receptors here all came from a woman under 30 who spontaneously cleared hepatitis C infection.

This clone occurred a few times. The V and J genes are TRBV6-1 and TRBJ2-7, with D hard to call. The V end lost 6 bases, the J end lost 3 bases, and 18 bases lay between the germline ends. There are 15 residues in the CDR3. Germline lookup yields CDR1 MNHNS and CDR2 SASEGT. The CDR3 loop is CASRGLLSSLYEQYF. DNA for the CDR3: TGTGCCAGCAGGGGCCTCCTGTCGTCCCTCTACGAGCAGTACTTC.

This chain uses TRBV29-1 with TRBJ2-1; 10 nucleotides agree with TRBD2. J lost 6 bases, V lost 0 bases, and 17 bases had no gene match. The CDR3 is 19 residues long. Germline CDR1 and CDR2: SQVTM and ANQGSEA. The CDR3 sequence: CSVEDMGIAGGYGFNEQFF. Written as DNA, the CDR3 is TGCAGCGTTGAAGATATGGGGATAGCGGGAGGTTATGGGTTCAATGAGCAGTTCTTC.

This rearrangement joins TRBV19 to TRBJ2-7; D perhaps matches TRBD1 (5 bases). Germline CDR1 is LNHDA and CDR2 is SQIVND (reference sequence). This CDR3 region has 14 residues. Trimming stripped 3 bases from V and 3 bases from J, with 12 bases between. CDR3 amino acids: CASSIGHQYYEQYF. The CDR3 DNA reads as TGTGCCAGTAGTATTGGACACCAGTACTACGAGCAGTACTTC. The variable domain in full, completed from reference TRBV19 and TRBJ2-7, reads DGGITQSPKYLFRKEGQNVTLSCEQNLNHDAMYWYRQDPGQGLRLIYYSQIVNDFQKGDIAEGYSVSREKKESFPLTVTSAQKNPTAFYLCASSIGHQYYEQYFGPGTRLTVT.

The V and J genes are TRBV12-5 and TRBJ2-2, with 8 positions matching TRBD1. Germline V CDR1 and CDR2: LGHNT, FRNRAP. J lost 4 bases, V lost 6 bases, and 4 bases had no gene match. CDR3 length equals 14 residues. This chain's CDR3 is CASGGDRSTGELFF. DNA of the CDR3: TGTGCTAGTGGCGGGGACAGGTCCACCGGGGAGCTGTTTTTT.

The chain employs TRBV2 and TRBJ1-1, with D possibly being TRBD1 (5 bases). The CDR3 has 11 amino acids. Germline loops: CDR1 SNHLY, CDR2 FYNNEI. V was trimmed by 7 bases and J by 8 bases, leaving 11 bases between them. CDR3 in amino acids: CASNGGLEAFF. The CDR3 nucleotides read TGTGCCAGCAACGGGGGACTCGAAGCTTTCTTT.

A note on this clone: The junction departs from the called germline gene at one end, perhaps through a read error. The V gene is TRBV15, the J gene TRBJ2-5; tentatively, D is TRBD1 (6 bases). The CDR3 has 11 amino acids. Germline V gives CDR1 LNHNV, CDR2 YYDKDF (reference sequence). Written as DNA, the CDR3 is TGTGCGACCAGGGGTTCAGAGACCCAGTACTTC. It codes for CATRGSETQYF.

This chain connects TRBV5-4 to TRBJ2-1; D is perhaps TRBD2 (6 bases). Germline V gene data show CDR1 as SGHNT and CDR2 as YYREEE (reference sequence). The CDR3 has 13 amino acids. The V gene lost 1 base and the J gene lost 6 bases, with 8 bases spanning the gap. The chain's CDR3 is CASSLSEGNEQFF. CDR3 in DNA: TGTGCCAGCAGCTTGTCGGAGGGCAATGAGCAGTTCTTC.